The clone carrying this T cell receptor (beta chain) has only a few counts. The data stem from a study of T-cell reconstitution after alpha-beta-depleted transplantation in children. Library preparation (for TCRbeta) was performed with unique molecular identifiers. Using its own MiXCR run on the PCR reads, TCRdb lists one record per CDR3 protein. Of some 500,000 distinct CDR3 sequences detected, approximately 32% appear once; the ten largest clones hold approximately 2.3%. This CDR3 spans 16 amino acids. Losses at the gene ends were 4 bases for V and 8 bases for J; bases not matched to a gene: 13. The germline V gene encodes CDR1 SGHVS and CDR2 FQNEAQ.

The TCR originated in a human donor who donated a stem cell graft to a child with aplastic anemia. The input for sequencing was PBMCs from the stem cell graft donor, taken from the stem cell graft. The rearrangement joins TRBV7-8 to TRBJ2-1; 8 nucleotides match TRBD1. The CDR3 DNA sequence: TGTGCCAGCAGCTACCGATCAGGGGGCGCGGACCATGAGCAGTTCTTC. Residues: CASSYRSGGADHEQFF.